This entry lists 24 T cell receptor beta chains sequenced from one sample in a study of blood T cells in healthy people across ages. Alongside a J-beta primer mix, a sample-barcoded 5' primer served in a second PCR lasting 7 to 11 cycles. TCRdb reprocessed the 5' RACE reads with MiXCR, giving one entry per CDR3 protein. The sample yields 1,300,000 or so distinct CDR3 sequences, roughly 60% seen once. Sequenced: blood. The receptors stem from a young man in good health.

This clonotype came up a few times. The rearrangement links TRBV7-9 to TRBJ2-5, with 11 bases identical to TRBD2. This CDR3 has 16 residues. CDR1 and CDR2 from the germline V gene are SEHNR and FQNEAQ (reference sequence). J lost 5 bases, V lost 6 bases, and 11 bases had no gene match. As DNA, the CDR3 is TGTGCCAGCAGACCTGCTATTGTAGCGGGAGGGGAGACCCAGTACTTC. Translation gives CASRPAIVAGGETQYF.

This clonotype came up once. The chain links TRBV2 to TRBJ2-5; 10 nucleotides agree with TRBD2. The end of the DNA fits TRBJ2-7 better, so the J call may be wrong. The CDR3 has 16 amino acids. CDR1 SNHLY and CDR2 FYNNEI come from the germline V gene. CDR3 nucleotides: TGTGCCAGCAGTGAAACGTTTAGCGGGGGGCCCTACGAGCAGTACTTC. Its protein is CASSETFSGGPYEQYF.

V is TRBV20-1 and J is TRBJ2-7; 9 nucleotides agree with TRBD2. Germline CDR1 DFQATT, CDR2 SNEGSKA (reference sequence). This CDR3 has 14 residues. Unmatched junction bases numbered 11, after V lost 4 bases and J lost 7 bases. CDR3 amino acids: CSAKTSGLGGEQYF. DNA of the CDR3: TGCAGTGCTAAGACTAGCGGTCTTGGCGGTGAGCAGTACTTC.

The chain uses TRBV20-1 and TRBJ2-1; 8 bases are shared with TRBD2. The V and J ends lost 2 bases and 3 bases, in that order; junction bases with no gene match: 6. CDR3 size: 15 residues. Germline V gene data show CDR1 as DFQATT and CDR2 as SNEGSKA (reference sequence). CDR3 nucleotides: TGCAGTGCTAGACCTCGGGGGGGGCGCTACAATGAGCAGTTCTTC. Translating it yields CSARPRGGRYNEQFF.

The chain carries TRBV20-1 and TRBJ2-7; D gene ambiguous. Germline V gives CDR1 DFQATT, CDR2 SNEGSKA (reference sequence). The CDR3 has 16 residues. V lost 4 bases to trimming and J lost 2 bases, with 21 bases between them. The CDR3 loop reads CSATDLVRRETYEQYF. DNA for the CDR3: TGCAGTGCTACCGACCTAGTACGTCGTGAGACCTACGAGCAGTACTTC.

This clonotype has more than one count but fewer than ten. The V and J genes are TRBV5-5 and TRBJ2-7; TRBD2 matches 7 bases. Germline V gives CDR1 SGHKS, CDR2 YYEKEE (reference sequence). The ends lost 6 bases at V and 3 bases at J; junction bases unmatched: 12. The CDR3 is made up of 15 amino acids. CDR3 residues: CASTIDRWEGYEQYF. CDR3 DNA: TGTGCCAGCACTATAGATCGCTGGGAGGGCTACGAGCAGTACTTC.

J is TRBJ2-7 and V is TRBV20-1; the D gene is possibly TRBD2 (6 bases). Trimming removed 5 bases from V and 0 bases from J, with 8 bases in between. The CDR3 covers 12 residues. The germline V gene encodes CDR1 DFQATT and CDR2 SNEGSKA (reference sequence). The CDR3 spells CSAWDFSYEQYF. In DNA, the CDR3 is TGCAGTGCTTGGGACTTCTCCTACGAGCAGTACTTC.

This sequence joins TRBV6-5 and TRBJ2-7, with 7 bases aligning to TRBD1. The germline gives CDR1 MNHEY, CDR2 SVGAGI. The CDR3 covers 16 residues. V trimming: 4 bases; J trimming: 3 bases; junction bases outside the gene matches: 12. The CDR3 loop is CASSFRDSPNFYEQYF. CDR3 DNA sequence: TGTGCCAGCAGTTTTAGGGACAGTCCAAACTTCTACGAGCAGTACTTC.

V is TRBV15 and J is TRBJ2-7; weak D call: TRBD1 (6 bases). The J call may be mistaken, given a closer DNA end match to TRBJ2-5. This CDR3 has 14 amino acids. Germline values: CDR1 LNHNV, CDR2 YYDKDF (reference sequence). CDR3 region: CATLDPDRQETQYF. The CDR3 DNA follows: TGTGCCACCCTGGACCCGGACAGACAAGAGACCCAGTACTTC.

This chain joins TRBV3-1 and TRBJ2-1; D is unresolved. The CDR3 is made up of 15 amino acids. Between the trimmed V and J ends, which lost 4 bases and 0 bases, there was a span of 10 bases. The V gene's germline CDR1 is LGHDT and CDR2 YNNKEL (reference sequence). CDR3 nucleotides: TGTGCCAGCAGCCCCGACTGGGTCTCCTACAATGAGCAGTTCTTC. This encodes CASSPDWVSYNEQFF.

V is TRBV6-5 and J is TRBJ2-3; 11 positions match TRBD2. The CDR3 spans 16 residues. In germline, CDR1 is MNHEY, CDR2 SVGAGI. Trimming cost V 4 bases and J 6 bases; bases outside gene matches: 9. DNA of the CDR3: TGTGCCAGCAGTTTGCTAGCGGGGGGCGGTTCGGATACGCAGTATTTT. Amino acids: CASSLLAGGGSDTQYF.

This sequence joins TRBV15 and TRBJ2-7; D is undetermined. CDR1 is LNHNV and CDR2 is YYDKDF in the germline V gene (reference sequence). The CDR3 runs 14 residues. V dropped 4 bases and J dropped 0 bases, with 10 bases sitting between them. The CDR3 bases are TGTGCCACCAGCAACGGACGGGTCTCCTACGAGCAGTACTTC. This sequence encodes CATSNGRVSYEQYF.

This clonotype was counted between two and nine times. The V and J genes are TRBV6-5 and TRBJ2-4, with TRBD2 as a possible D gene (5 bases). Matching the DNA end better, TRBJ2-7 makes the J call doubtful. CDR3 length equals 11 residues. Germline V CDR1 and CDR2: MNHEY, SVGAGI. The CDR3 here is CASKRLTEQYF. For the CDR3, the DNA is TGTGCCAGCAAACGACTAACCGAGCAGTACTTC.

This CDR3 is CASSGRTGLNYEQYF. The CDR3 nucleotides read TGTGCCAGCAGCGGCCGGACAGGCCTGAACTACGAGCAGTACTTC. The V gene is TRBV9, the J gene TRBJ2-7, with 7 bases matching TRBD1. Trimming took 3 bases from V and 3 from J; bases not matched to a gene: 9. Germline V CDR1 and CDR2: SGDLS, YYNGEE. The CDR3 has 15 amino acids.

This clonotype was seen a handful of times. This chain uses TRBV29-1 with TRBJ1-2; D remains unclear. Trimming removed 2 bases from V and 4 bases from J, with 8 bases in between. This CDR3 is built from 12 residues. CDR1 is SQVTM and CDR2 is ANQGSEA in the germline V gene. Here the CDR3 reads CSVEMTIYGYTF. In DNA form, the CDR3 reads TGCAGCGTTGAAATGACTATCTATGGCTACACCTTC.

The J gene is TRBJ2-1, the V gene TRBV20-1; 11 bases fit TRBD2. Germline-derived CDR1 and CDR2 are DFQATT and SNEGSKA (reference sequence). Trimming took 3 bases from V and 4 from J; bases not matched to a gene: 5. The CDR3 totals 15 residues. The CDR3 bases are TGCAGTGCTAGTGCGCCTAGCGGGGGGTACAATGAGCAGTTCTTC. This encodes CSASAPSGGYNEQFF.

V is TRBV6-5 and J is TRBJ1-2, with 11 bases matching TRBD1. Germline V CDR1 and CDR2: MNHEY, SVGAGI. This CDR3 comprises 15 residues. V gave up 3 bases and J gave up 7 bases; unmatched junction bases: 7. The CDR3 coding sequence is TGTGCCAGCAGTTATCTTGGACAGGGGGCTGGTGGCTACACCTTC. Its translation: CASSYLGQGAGGYTF.

This clonotype turned up a few times. The V and J genes are TRBV29-1 and TRBJ2-7; 9 nucleotides match TRBD1. The CDR3 has 12 residues. In germline, CDR1 is SQVTM, CDR2 ANQGSEA. V trimming: 4 bases; J trimming: 7 bases; junction bases outside the gene matches: 5. CDR3 sequence (DNA): TGCAGCGTTGTGGGGGACAGGGAGGAGCAGTACTTC. Its protein is CSVVGDREEQYF.

CDR3 coding DNA: TGTGCCAGCAGTACCACCGATCAGCCCCAGCATTTT. This codes for CASSTTDQPQHF. The gene calls are TRBV6-5 and TRBJ1-5; the D is unclear. Germline values: CDR1 MNHEY, CDR2 SVGAGI. The V gene lost 5 bases and the J gene lost 5 bases, with 7 bases spanning the gap. The CDR3 has 12 residues.

The rearrangement uses TRBV2 and TRBJ2-5; no clear D gene. V shed 4 bases and J shed 2 bases, with 11 bases lying between them. From germline, CDR1 is SNHLY and CDR2 FYNNEI. The CDR3 is made up of 14 amino acids. Here the CDR3 DNA reads TGTGCCAGCAGTGTGAGAACCTTTCAAGAGACCCAGTACTTC. Translation: CASSVRTFQETQYF.

This chain connects TRBV5-1 to TRBJ2-3; tentatively, D is TRBD1 or TRBD2 (5 bases each). The germline V gene has CDR1 SGHRS and CDR2 YFSETQ. This CDR3 has 15 residues. V shed 0 bases and J shed 3 bases, with 11 bases lying between them. CDR3 amino acids: CASSLVGDRTDTQYF. CDR3 DNA sequence: TGCGCCAGCAGCTTGGTGGGGGATAGGACAGATACGCAGTATTTT.

This clonotype was observed a few times. This sequence joins TRBV7-2 and TRBJ2-3, with 11 bases aligning to TRBD2. This CDR3 is 18 amino acids long. Per germline, CDR1 SGHTA and CDR2 FQGNSA. V was clipped by 4 bases and J by 0 bases; unmatched bases: 9. The CDR3 DNA follows: TGTGCCAGCAGCTCCGGACTAGCGGGTTCGCTTAGCACAGATACGCAGTATTTT. It encodes CASSSGLAGSLSTDTQYF.

This clonotype was picked up a small number of times. The genes are TRBV6-1 and TRBJ2-1; 9 bases are a match to TRBD1. The J segment lost 6 bases and the V segment lost 3 bases, leaving 6 bases of the junction unmatched. Per germline, CDR1 MNHNS and CDR2 SASEGT. CDR3 size: 15 residues. In nucleotides, the CDR3 is TGTGCCAGCAGTGATCCGGGACAGGGCGGCAATGAGCAGTTCTTC. This codes for CASSDPGQGGNEQFF.

V and J are TRBV4-1 and TRBJ1-6; D gene unclear. CDR3 size: 14 residues. The germline CDR1 and CDR2 sequences are MGHRA and YSYEKL. V lost 4 bases, J lost 10 bases, and 14 bases lay in between. The CDR3 nucleotides are TGCGCCAGCAGCCCGGGCGGTCGCCACTCACCCCTCCACTTT. It encodes CASSPGGRHSPLHF.